The clone carrying this TCR beta chain has just one count. Its antigen is as yet unknown. Some clones are missing from TCRdb's copy, which holds only in-frame ones; the method was immunoSEQ multiplex PCR. Among more than 2 million clones listed, over 85% were seen once. Positive CCR7 selection of CD45RO-negative cells yielded the naive CD8 cells, and terminally differentiated effector memory CD45RA+ cells were excluded. The data belong to a study of shared clonotypes between healthy human individuals. General study points: Relative to their counterparts shared across all four donors, non-shared clonotypes exhibited diminished generation probabilities.

With 0 bases removed from V and 2 bases from J, the gap between germline ends came to 8 bases. CDR1 is LNHNV and CDR2 is YYDKDF in the germline V gene (reference sequence). This CDR3 spans 14 amino acids. The V call is TRBV15, the J call TRBJ2-7; no reliable D call. The receptor was derived from a man younger than 35 in good health. Some clones in this sample may be carry-over from other donors' samples. The sequenced sample consisted of naive CD8+ T cells from PBMCs. The CDR3, as DNA: TGTGCCACCAGCAGAGATATGGTAACCTACGAGCAGTACTTC. The encoded protein is CATSRDMVTYEQYF.